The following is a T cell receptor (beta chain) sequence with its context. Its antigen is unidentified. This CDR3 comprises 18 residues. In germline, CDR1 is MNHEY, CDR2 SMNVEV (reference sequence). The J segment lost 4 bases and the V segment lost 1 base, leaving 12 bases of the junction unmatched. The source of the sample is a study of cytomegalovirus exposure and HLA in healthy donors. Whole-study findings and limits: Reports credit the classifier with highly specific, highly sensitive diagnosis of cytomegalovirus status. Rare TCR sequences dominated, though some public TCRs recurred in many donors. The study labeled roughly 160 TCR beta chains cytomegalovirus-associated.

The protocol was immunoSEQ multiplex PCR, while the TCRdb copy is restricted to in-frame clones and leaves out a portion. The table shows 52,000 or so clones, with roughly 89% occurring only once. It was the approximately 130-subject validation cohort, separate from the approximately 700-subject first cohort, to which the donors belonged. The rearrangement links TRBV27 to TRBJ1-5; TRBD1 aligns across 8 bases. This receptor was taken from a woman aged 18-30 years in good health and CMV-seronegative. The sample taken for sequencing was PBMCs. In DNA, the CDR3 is TGTGCCAGCAGTTTATTGGGGACAGGTATTATTCGTAATCAGCCCCAGCATTTT. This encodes CASSLLGTGIIRNQPQHF.